The clone carrying this T cell receptor beta chain has just a few counts. Its antigen remains unidentified. From the RT-PCR reads, TCRdb called clonotypes with MiXCR, one entry per CDR3 protein. The repertoire consists of around 470,000 distinct CDR3 sequences, with approximately 7.3% occurring once and the leading ten covering over 10%. These data come from a study of response to subunit inactivated influenza vaccine. The study, taken as a whole, reports: Only a handful of new T cells, the authors suggested, are recruited with each seasonal influenza vaccination.

V lost 5 bases to trimming and J lost 8 bases, with 13 bases between them. Germline CDR1 MNHEY, CDR2 SVGEGT. This CDR3 is built from 13 residues. Sample: PBMCs from blood, taken less than 30 months after vaccination. The TCR comes from a man aged 45-69 years who received an inactivated influenza vaccine. The V and J genes are TRBV6-2 or TRBV6-3 and TRBJ1-5, with a possible D match to TRBD1 (5 bases). The CDR3 bases are TGTGCCAGCAGTACGGAGGGACGCAAGCCCCAGCATTTT. This gives the protein CASSTEGRKPQHF.